This T cell receptor (beta chain) was identified in a study of T cell repertoires in aging, cancer and after chemotherapy (dated by TCRdb to the late 2010s). Context from the whole study: Six donor age groups were covered, ranging from 30 or younger up to 70 or older, and each group contained at least three individuals. Healthy donor control TCR repertoires were recorded over several months to years and showed clear clonal overlap across re-sampling. Approximately 8.4 million TCR reads were contained in the full dataset. To examine immunoaging and T cell reconstitution after chemotherapy, the study profiled TCR beta repertoires in peripheral blood from healthy donors and cancer patients. Alongside 95 healthy donors serving as a reference group, the cohort included some 210 cancer patients, of whom about 94 had hematological cancers and about 130 had solid cancers. The full study reports these points: In healthy donors, the decline in TCR diversity with age was mainly due to loss of richness, whereas in cancer patients loss of evenness also played a role. In both cancer cohorts, median generation probability rose over the chemotherapy interval, which suggests that the repertoire was reconstituted through rebound thymic output. Significantly lower blood TCR diversity and higher clonality were observed in untreated patients with hematological or solid cancers than in age-matched healthy donors. It was noted by the authors that conclusions about immunological memory after chemotherapy cannot be drawn from the repertoire data.

Genomic DNA extracted from peripheral blood, rather than sorted cells or RNA, was used as the source for amplification of TCR beta rearrangements. CDR1 and CDR2 were assigned from the germline V gene (reference sequence) as MNHNY and SVGAGI. From its cysteine to its phenylalanine, the CDR3 spans 13 amino acids. Solely the CDR3 DNA is kept, with 39 bases framed from the first base. Multiplex touch-down PCR with a mixed TRB-A/B primer pool was used to amplify rearranged TRB sequences covering the V, D and J segments. Illumina adapters and sample indices were attached to the amplicons through two consecutive PCR reactions run with Phusion HS II polymerase. Amplicons were gel-purified with the NucleoSpin Gel and PCR Clean-up kit, then checked with Qubit and an Agilent 2100 Bioanalyzer. Sequencing of libraries was carried out on an Illumina MiSeq in 600-cycle, single-indexed, paired-end runs. In the authors' own workflow: MiXCR versions 2.12 and 3.0.5 were used to process TRB sequences. A clone was defined as each unique CDR3 nucleotide sequence, and only productive sequences supported by at least two reads were kept. The repertoire metrics were Shannon diversity, evenness, clonality (defined as one minus evenness), and alpha-parameterized diversity profiles covering alpha 0 to 5. Generation probabilities of clones in paired pre- and post-chemotherapy samples were computed with the IGoR algorithm. TCRdb reprocessing: public reads trimmed at Q25 with fastp, clones called with MiXCR, in-frame beta chains kept. One record per CDR3 amino acid sequence lists the most common genes and DNA. These V and J calls derive from TCRdb rather than the authors' analysis. This sample holds about 2,200 distinct CDR3 sequences; about a quarter were observed only once. Clones ranked in the top ten supply around 12% of the sample.

Concerning this clonotype: What this receptor recognizes is not known. No clone much larger than this one lies a single base away; base qualities are absent.

The material sequenced was blood. The chain is made from TRBV6-6 and TRBJ2-1; no confident D gene assignment can be made. This sequence originates from a human donor in good health. Read as DNA, the sequence is TGTGTTAGCAGTTACTCCGGACGGTTAGAGCAGTTCTTC. This gives the protein CVSSYSGRLEQFF.